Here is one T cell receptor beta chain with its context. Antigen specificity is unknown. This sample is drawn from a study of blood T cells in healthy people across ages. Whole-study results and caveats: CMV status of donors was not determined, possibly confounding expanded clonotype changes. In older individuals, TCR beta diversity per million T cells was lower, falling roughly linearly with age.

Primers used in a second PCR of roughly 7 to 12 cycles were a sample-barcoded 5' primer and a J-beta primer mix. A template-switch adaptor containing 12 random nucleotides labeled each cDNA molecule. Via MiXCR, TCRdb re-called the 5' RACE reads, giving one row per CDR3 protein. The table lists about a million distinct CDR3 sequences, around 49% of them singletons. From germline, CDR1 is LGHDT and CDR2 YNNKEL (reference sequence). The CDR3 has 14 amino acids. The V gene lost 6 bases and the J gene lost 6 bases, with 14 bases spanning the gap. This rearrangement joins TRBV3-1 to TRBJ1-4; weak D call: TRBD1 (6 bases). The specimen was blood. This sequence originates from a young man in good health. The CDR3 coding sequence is TGTGCCAGCAGACGGAACAGGGTAGATGAAAAACTGTTTTTT. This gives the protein CASRRNRVDEKLFF.